This is a list of T cell receptor beta chains from one sample in a study of beta chain features in type 1 diabetes. Sequenced by immunoSEQ multiplex PCR; TCRdb stores in-frame clones only, minus some. The data contain a few hundred thousand clones, approximately 11% of them singletons. Sequencing used naive CD4+ T cells from blood. Receptors were obtained from a man aged 30-40 years with type 1 diabetes. Each CDR3 is given with its conserved first and last residue. Fields, in order: D gene, V gene, J gene, clone size, CDR3 protein, CDR3 DNA. The D gene is left open where the match is weak. The size of a clone is reported for some rows only, either as once, few or many, or as a class for expanded clones.

TRBD1	TRBV2	TRBJ1-1	few	CASRWDRGKAFF	TGTGCCAGCAGATGGGACAGGGGAAAAGCTTTCTTT
TRBD1	TRBV7-2	TRBJ2-7	few	CASSQTGAGYEQYF	TGTGCCAGCAGCCAGACAGGGGCAGGGTACGAGCAGTACTTC
-	TRBV18	TRBJ2-3	few	CASSPPTFTDTQYF	TGTGCCAGCTCACCACCGACTTTCACAGATACGCAGTATTTT
TRBD1	TRBV6-5	TRBJ2-7	few	CASSYSGQVNYEQYF	TGTGCCAGCAGTTACTCGGGACAGGTTAACTACGAGCAGTACTTC
-	TRBV29-1	TRBJ2-7	-	CSVSTQGYEQYF	TGCAGCGTTTCCACACAGGGCTACGAGCAGTACTTC
-	TRBV7-3	TRBJ1-1	-	CASSLQENTEAFF	TGTGCCAGCAGCTTACAGGAGAACACTGAAGCTTTCTTT
-	TRBV28	TRBJ2-7	few	CASSLTTVRPYEQYF	TGTGCCAGCAGTTTAACGACAGTCCGACCCTACGAGCAGTACTTC
-	TRBV6-5	TRBJ1-1	-	CAIRTTTGTEAFF	TGTGCCATCAGGACAACAACAGGCACTGAAGCTTTCTTT
-	TRBV5-4	TRBJ1-1	few	CASSLDQGMNTEAFF	TGTGCCAGCAGCTTGGATCAGGGGATGAACACTGAAGCTTTCTTT
TRBD1	TRBV18	TRBJ2-2	-	CASSPRQDRGTGELFF	TGTGCCAGCTCGCCTAGACAGGACAGGGGAACCGGGGAGCTGTTTTTT
-	TRBV5-1	TRBJ2-1	few	CASSSPGGRDRSSYNEQFF	TGCGCCAGCAGCTCACCGGGGGGCCGCGATAGGAGCTCCTACAATGAGCAGTTCTTC
-	TRBV4-1	TRBJ1-5	-	CASSQAQNQPQHF	TGCGCCAGCAGCCAAGCGCAGAATCAGCCCCAGCATTTT
TRBD2	TRBV11-1	TRBJ2-1	few	CASSFETSGGLGSEQFF	TGTGCCAGCAGCTTCGAGACTAGCGGGGGGTTGGGCAGTGAGCAGTTCTTC
TRBD1	TRBV5-6	TRBJ1-1	-	CASSKQGIRAFF	TGTGCCAGCAGTAAACAGGGGATAAGAGCTTTCTTT
-	TRBV5-1	TRBJ2-3	once	CASSLRTDTDTQYF	TGCGCCAGCAGCCTCAGGACAGACACAGATACGCAGTATTTT
TRBD1	TRBV5-8	TRBJ2-5	few	CASSYLLLGQDETQYF	TGTGCCAGCAGCTACCTACTCCTCGGACAGGACGAGACCCAGTACTTC
TRBD1	TRBV11-2	TRBJ2-5	-	CASSRQGRKETQYF	TGTGCCAGCAGCCGACAGGGTCGGAAAGAGACCCAGTACTTC
-	TRBV7-2	TRBJ2-2	few	CASSSRVYTGELFF	TGTGCCAGCAGCTCCCGGGTCTACACCGGGGAGCTGTTTTTT
-	TRBV10-3	TRBJ2-5	-	CATRESGETQYF	TGTGCCACCAGGGAAAGCGGGGAGACCCAGTACTTC
-	TRBV20-1	TRBJ1-2	-	CSATNYGYTF	TGCAGTGCCACTAACTATGGCTACACCTTC
-	TRBV28	TRBJ2-2	few	CASSSSGQRWGELFF	TGTGCCAGCAGTTCGTCGGGACAAAGGTGGGGGGAGCTGTTTTTT
-	TRBV18	TRBJ2-1	-	CASSPSVYNEQFF	TGTGCCAGCTCACCTTCAGTTTACAATGAGCAGTTCTTC
-	TRBV5-1	TRBJ2-5	-	CASSSGTLQETQYF	TGCGCCAGCAGCTCAGGGACTCTCCAAGAGACCCAGTACTTC
TRBD1	TRBV7-3	TRBJ2-1	-	CASSSTGVNEQFF	TGTGCCAGCAGCTCTACAGGGGTTAATGAGCAGTTCTTC
-	TRBV4-1	TRBJ1-2	few	CASSQATGNTLGYTF	TGCGCCAGCAGCCAAGCAACAGGGAATACCCTCGGCTACACCTTC
TRBD2	TRBV7-2	TRBJ2-1	-	CASTLVPGGEQFF	TGTGCCAGCACCCTGGTCCCGGGGGGTGAGCAGTTCTTC
TRBD1	TRBV4-2	TRBJ1-2	-	CASTHLGGKQVRYYGYTF	TGTGCCAGCACTCATCTAGGGGGCAAGCAAGTGCGGTACTATGGCTACACCTTC
-	TRBV5-4	TRBJ2-1	few	CASGLPLNEQFF	TGTGCCAGCGGCCTCCCCCTCAATGAGCAGTTCTTC
-	TRBV2	TRBJ2-3	-	CASISAGWDTQYF	TGTGCCAGCATCTCGGCGGGGTGGGATACGCAGTATTTT
-	TRBV2	TRBJ1-5	few	CASSGADTSNQPQHF	TGTGCCAGCAGTGGAGCTGACACTAGCAATCAGCCCCAGCATTTT
-	TRBV7-3	TRBJ1-6	-	CASSLTASASPLHF	TGTGCCAGCAGCTTAACGGCTAGTGCATCACCCCTCCACTTT
-	TRBV30	TRBJ2-5	few	CAWSGGETQYF	TGTGCCTGGAGCGGGGGAGAGACCCAGTACTTC
TRBD2	TRBV2	TRBJ2-7	-	CASRRLAGTYEQYF	TGTGCCAGCAGAAGACTAGCGGGGACGTACGAGCAGTACTTC